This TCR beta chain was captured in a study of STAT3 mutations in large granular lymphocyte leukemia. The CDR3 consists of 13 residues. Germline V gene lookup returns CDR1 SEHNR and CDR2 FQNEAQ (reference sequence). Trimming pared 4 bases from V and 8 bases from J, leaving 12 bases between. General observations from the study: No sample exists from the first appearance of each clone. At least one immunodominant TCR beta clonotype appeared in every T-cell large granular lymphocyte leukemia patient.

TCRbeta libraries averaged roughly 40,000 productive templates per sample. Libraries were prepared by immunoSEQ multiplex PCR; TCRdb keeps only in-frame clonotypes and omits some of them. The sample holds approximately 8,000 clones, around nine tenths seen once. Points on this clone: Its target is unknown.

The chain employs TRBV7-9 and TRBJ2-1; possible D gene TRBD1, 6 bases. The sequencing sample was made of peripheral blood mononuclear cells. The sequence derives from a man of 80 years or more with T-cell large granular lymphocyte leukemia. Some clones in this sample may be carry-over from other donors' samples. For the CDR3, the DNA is TGTGCCAGCAGCTCCAGGGGCCAGCATGAGCAGTTCTTC. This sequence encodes CASSSRGQHEQFF.